This TCR beta chain was captured in a study of cytomegalovirus exposure and HLA in healthy donors. Study outcomes and limitations: Several V segments, TRBV6-2 and TRBV6-3 among them, could not be told apart and were dropped. A later analysis showed TCR association rates differing by HLA locus, peaking at DRB1 and lowest at HLA-C.

The PCR employed 60 Vbeta primers together with 13 Jbeta primers. The method was immunoSEQ multiplex PCR; TCRdb's version includes in-frame clones alone and lacks a portion of them. The profile shows about 110,000 clones, around 84% of them singletons. The V gene end was trimmed by 0 bases and the J gene end by 4 bases; junction bases not matched to a gene: 6. Germline values: CDR1 SGHRS, CDR2 YFSETQ. CDR3 length: 16 amino acids. As for this clone: Its cognate antigen is unknown.

Sequenced: PBMCs. The TCR was taken from a man between 25 and 39 years old in good health and CMV-seropositive. The chain combines TRBV5-1 with TRBJ1-3, with TRBD1 matching over 8 bases. Here the CDR3 reads CASSLGGQASGNTIYF. CDR3 DNA sequence: TGCGCCAGCAGCTTGGGGGGACAGGCGTCCGGAAACACCATATATTTT.